Listed below are T cell receptor beta chains from one sample, sequenced in a study of STAT5B mutations in CD4+ large granular lymphocyte leukemia. Some clones are missing from TCRdb's copy, which holds only in-frame ones; the method was immunoSEQ multiplex PCR. This table has 15,000 to 25,000 clones, approximately 84% appearing once. The sequencing sample was made of CD4+ T cells from blood buffy coats. These receptors were taken from a human donor in good health. Both conserved end residues are part of each CDR3. A D gene is named only where the DNA matches it firmly. Expanded clones get a size class; other rows say once, few or many, or leave the size out.

D gene	J gene	clone size	V gene	CDR3 protein	CDR3 DNA
TRBD1	TRBJ1-1	once	TRBV27	CASSWGQMNTEAFF	TGTGCCAGCAGTTGGGGACAGATGAACACTGAAGCTTTCTTT
NA	TRBJ2-3	few	TRBV4-2	CASSQDYRIGTDTQYF	TGTGCCAGCAGCCAAGATTACAGGATCGGCACAGATACGCAGTATTTT
NA	TRBJ1-5	NA	TRBV5-8	CASSLAFRGQPQHF	TGTGCCAGCAGCTTGGCCTTCCGGGGGCAGCCCCAGCATTTT
NA	TRBJ1-1	NA	TRBV7-9	CASSLLNQEAFF	TGTGCCAGCAGCTTACTTAACCAGGAAGCTTTCTTT
NA	TRBJ2-6	NA	TRBV6-4	CASSDSTNSGANVLTF	TGTGCCAGCAGTGACTCGACAAACTCTGGGGCCAACGTCCTGACTTTC
TRBD2	TRBJ2-7	NA	TRBV2	CASRRGLAESYEQYF	TGTGCCAGCAGGAGGGGACTAGCGGAATCCTACGAGCAGTACTTC
NA	TRBJ2-7	NA	TRBV18	CASSPSFSYEQYF	TGTGCCAGCTCACCTTCCTTCTCCTACGAGCAGTACTTC
TRBD1	TRBJ1-2	few	TRBV30	CAWRPRQGQGANYGYTF	TGTGCCTGGAGGCCCCGACAGGGGCAAGGGGCTAACTATGGCTACACCTTC
NA	TRBJ2-2	few	TRBV19	CATEDRANTGELFF	TGTGCCACCGAGGACCGAGCGAACACCGGGGAGCTGTTTTTT
TRBD1	TRBJ2-1	NA	TRBV15	CATSRTGQAYNEQFF	TGTGCCACCAGCAGGACGGGACAGGCTTACAATGAGCAGTTCTTC
NA	TRBJ2-1	NA	TRBV5-6	CASSILEPEQFF	TGTGCCAGCAGCATCCTAGAACCTGAGCAGTTCTTC